This entry concerns a single T cell receptor (beta chain). Its matching antigen is unknown. The sample originates from a study of T-cell memory formation after mild COVID-19. Study as a whole: For the most part, TCR clusters were specific to one donor.

The CDR3 runs 16 residues. Germline CDR1 and CDR2: SGHRS and YFSETQ. Trimming stripped 0 bases from V and 5 bases from J, with 14 bases between. Study-level points and caveats: Pre-infection memory held some responding clones, suggesting pre-existing cross-reactive T cells responded. Contracting clones from day 15 to 85 showed balanced CD4/CD8; later expanders favored CD4+.

The authors produced TCR alpha and TCR beta cDNA libraries with sample barcodes and UMIs by 5'RACE using constant-segment primers. Each CDR3 protein is one row after TCRdb ran MiXCR on the 5' RACE reads. The sample holds nearly 250,000 distinct CDR3 sequences, 15% seen once. This receptor was taken from an adult woman who had mild COVID-19 (a few samples of this study predate the infection). Cell type and time point are not known. This rearrangement joins TRBV5-1 to TRBJ1-4; D is undetermined. The source material was PBMCs or a T cell subset sorted from them (not recorded which). The chain's CDR3 is CASSLEGSGTNEKLFF. The CDR3 nucleotides read TGCGCCAGCAGCTTGGAAGGGTCCGGTACAAATGAAAAACTGTTTTTT. The full variable domain, completed using reference TRBV5-1 and TRBJ1-4, is KAGVTQTPRYLIKTRGQQVTLSCSPISGHRSVSWYQQTPGQGLQFLFEYFSETQRNKGNFPGRFSGRQFSNSRSEMNVSTLELGDSALYLCASSLEGSGTNEKLFFGSGTQLSVL.